This T cell receptor (beta chain) was obtained from a study of cytomegalovirus exposure and HLA in healthy donors. CDR3 length equals 13 residues. Per the germline V gene, CDR1 is SGHRS and CDR2 is YFSETQ. Trimming took 0 bases from V and 3 from J, leaving 4 bases between them. The PCR made use of 60 Vbeta and 13 Jbeta primers. Repertoires were generated with immunoSEQ multiplex PCR, while TCRdb's copy carries only in-frame clones and drops some. The table has approximately 180,000 clones, around 79% seen once. Points from the study as a whole: Information on immune exposure was restricted to one variable (CMV serostatus). Previously analyzed data showed that most TCR beta V segments were productive at a frequency of about 87% or about 30%. Across donors, sequencing depth was assumed by presence/absence analyses to be roughly uniform.

At sampling all donors were nominally healthy, likely with unrecorded immune exposures. Concerning this clone itself: The antigen is not known.

The clonotype originates from a woman in her 50s in good health and CMV-seronegative. The rearrangement joins TRBV5-1 to TRBJ1-3; the D is unclear. Source material: PBMCs. CDR3 nucleotide sequence: TGCGCCAGCAGCTTGGCCGTTGGAAACACCATATATTTT. Its protein product is CASSLAVGNTIYF.